This entry describes one T cell receptor beta chain. Its antigen is currently not known. No much larger clone is present one base from it, and per-base qualities are unavailable. This sample is part of a study of T cell repertoires in cytomegalovirus infection (dated by TCRdb to between 2018 and 2021). With regard to the full study: Donor HLA type was relevant to the analysis, as public TCR beta signatures indicated carriage of CMV infection together with the matching HLA type. Overall results and qualifications from the work: In both this cohort and an independent roughly 350-donor cohort, the cumulative frequency of public TCR beta family members distinguished carriers of CMV infection plus the relevant HLA type. In the ex vivo response, HLA-C-restricted CMV-specific TCR beta clonotypes were dominant, and in two of eight donors the single most frequent clonotype came from this HLA-C-restricted group.

The reads were generated on an Illumina HiSeq 1500. The public reads were quality trimmed at Q25 with fastp and then assembled into clones with MiXCR by TCRdb, keeping productive beta chains. Every entry covers one CDR3 protein and lists the most common genes and DNA from its rows. This sample comprises under 800,000 distinct CDR3 sequences, 24% of them detected only once. Of the sample, 7.5% to 9% falls within the top ten clones. This TCR came from a human donor in good health (CMV status not recorded). Some clones in this sample may be carry-over from other donors' samples. The sequencing input was CD8+ T cells from PBMCs.

The CDR3 reads CASSIRASTEAFF. In nucleotide form, the sequence is TGTGCCAGTAGTATCCGGGCGAGCACTGAAGCTTTCTTT. The chain links TRBV19 with TRBJ1-1; the D gene is unclear. CDR3 length: 13 amino acids, cysteine to phenylalanine. The kept DNA is CDR3 alone, 39 bases in frame from the first base. The junction carries 9 bases between V and J, which are trimmed by 3 bases and 4 bases respectively. Via the germline V gene (reference sequence), CDR1 is LNHDA and CDR2 SQIVND.